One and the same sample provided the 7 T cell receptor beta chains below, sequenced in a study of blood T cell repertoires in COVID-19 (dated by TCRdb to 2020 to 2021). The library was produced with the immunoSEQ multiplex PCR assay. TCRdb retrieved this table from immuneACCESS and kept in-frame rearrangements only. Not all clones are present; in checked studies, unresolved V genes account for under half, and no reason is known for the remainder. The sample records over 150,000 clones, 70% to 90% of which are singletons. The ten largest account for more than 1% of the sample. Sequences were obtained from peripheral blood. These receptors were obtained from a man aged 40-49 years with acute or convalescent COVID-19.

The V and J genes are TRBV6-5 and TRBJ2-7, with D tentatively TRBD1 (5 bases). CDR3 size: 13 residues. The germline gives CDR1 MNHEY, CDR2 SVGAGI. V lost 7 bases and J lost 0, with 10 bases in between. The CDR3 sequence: CASNRQYSYEQYF. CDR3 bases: TGTGCCAGCAACCGACAGTACTCCTACGAGCAGTACTTC.

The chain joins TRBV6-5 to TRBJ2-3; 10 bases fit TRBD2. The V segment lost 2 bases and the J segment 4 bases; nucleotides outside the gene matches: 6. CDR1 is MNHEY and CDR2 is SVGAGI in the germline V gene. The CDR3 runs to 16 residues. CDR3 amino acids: CASSYRSGGPPDTQYF. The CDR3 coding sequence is TGTGCCAGCAGTTACCGTAGCGGGGGGCCTCCAGATACGCAGTATTTT.

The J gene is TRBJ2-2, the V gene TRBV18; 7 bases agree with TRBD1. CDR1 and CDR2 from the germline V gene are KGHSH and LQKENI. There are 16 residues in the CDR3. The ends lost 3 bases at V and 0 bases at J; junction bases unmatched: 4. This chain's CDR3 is CASSPMQGANTGELFF. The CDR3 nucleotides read TGTGCCAGCTCACCGATGCAGGGGGCGAACACCGGGGAGCTGTTTTTT.

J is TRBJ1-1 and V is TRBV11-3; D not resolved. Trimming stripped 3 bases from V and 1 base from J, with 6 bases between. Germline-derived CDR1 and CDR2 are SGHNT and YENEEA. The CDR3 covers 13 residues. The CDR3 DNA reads TGTGCCAGCAGCTTTCAACAGAACACTGAAGCTTTCTTT. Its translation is CASSFQQNTEAFF. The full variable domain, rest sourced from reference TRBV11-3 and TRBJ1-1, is EAGVVQSPRYKIIEKKQPVAFWCNPISGHNTLYWYLQNLGQGPELLIRYENEEAVDDSQLPKDRFSAERLKGVDSTLKIQPAELGDSAVYLCASSFQQNTEAFFGQGTRLTVV.

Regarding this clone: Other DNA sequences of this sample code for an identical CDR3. For the CDR3, the DNA is TGTGCCAGCAGCTCGGGGGAGGGGGAAAAACTGTTTTTT. Encoded protein: CASSSGEGEKLFF. The genes are TRBV3-1 (or the pseudogene TRBV3-2) and TRBJ1-4; a weak D match, TRBD1 (5 bases). CDR3 length: 13 residues. Germline lookup yields CDR1 LGHDT and CDR2 YNNKEL (reference sequence). V gave up 5 bases and J gave up 8 bases, with 12 bases separating them.

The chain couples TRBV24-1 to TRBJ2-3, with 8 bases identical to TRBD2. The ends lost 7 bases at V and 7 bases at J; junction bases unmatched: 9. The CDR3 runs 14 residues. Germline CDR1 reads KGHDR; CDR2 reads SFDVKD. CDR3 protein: CATRAAGDMNTQYF. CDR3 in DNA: TGTGCCACCAGGGCAGCGGGGGATATGAATACGCAGTATTTT.

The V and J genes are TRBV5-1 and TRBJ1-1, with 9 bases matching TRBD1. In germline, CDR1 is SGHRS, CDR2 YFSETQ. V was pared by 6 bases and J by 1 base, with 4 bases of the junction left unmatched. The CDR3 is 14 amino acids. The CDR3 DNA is TGCGCCAGCAACTCGGACAGGGGGAACACTGAAGCTTTCTTT. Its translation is CASNSDRGNTEAFF.